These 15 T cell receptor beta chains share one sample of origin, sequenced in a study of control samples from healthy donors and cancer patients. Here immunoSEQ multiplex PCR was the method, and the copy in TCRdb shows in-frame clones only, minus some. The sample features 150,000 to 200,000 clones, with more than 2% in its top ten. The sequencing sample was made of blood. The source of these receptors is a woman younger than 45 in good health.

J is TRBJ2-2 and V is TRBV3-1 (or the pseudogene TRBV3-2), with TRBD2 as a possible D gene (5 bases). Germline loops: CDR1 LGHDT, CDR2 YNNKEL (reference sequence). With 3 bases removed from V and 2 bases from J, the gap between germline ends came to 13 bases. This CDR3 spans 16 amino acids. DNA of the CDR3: TGTGCCAGCAGCCACCCCCCGGGAATAAACACCGGGGAGCTGTTTTTT. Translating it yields CASSHPPGINTGELFF.

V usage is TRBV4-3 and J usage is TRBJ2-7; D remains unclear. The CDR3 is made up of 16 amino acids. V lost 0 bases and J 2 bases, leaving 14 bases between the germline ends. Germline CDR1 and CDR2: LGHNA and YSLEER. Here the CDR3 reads CASSQDRPLLTYEQYF. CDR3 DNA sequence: TGCGCCAGCAGCCAAGATAGGCCGCTACTTACCTACGAGCAGTACTTC.

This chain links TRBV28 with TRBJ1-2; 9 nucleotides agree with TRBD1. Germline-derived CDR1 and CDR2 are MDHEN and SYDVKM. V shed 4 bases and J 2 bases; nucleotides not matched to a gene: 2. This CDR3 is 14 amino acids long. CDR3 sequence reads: CASSSGTGNYGYTF. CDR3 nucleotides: TGTGCCAGCAGTTCCGGGACAGGGAACTATGGCTACACCTTC.

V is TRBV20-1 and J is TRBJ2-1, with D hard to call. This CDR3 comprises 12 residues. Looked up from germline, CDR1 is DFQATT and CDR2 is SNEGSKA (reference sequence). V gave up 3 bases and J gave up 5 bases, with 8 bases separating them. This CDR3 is CSASPGNNEQFF. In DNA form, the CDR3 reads TGCAGTGCTAGTCCTGGCAACAATGAGCAGTTCTTC.

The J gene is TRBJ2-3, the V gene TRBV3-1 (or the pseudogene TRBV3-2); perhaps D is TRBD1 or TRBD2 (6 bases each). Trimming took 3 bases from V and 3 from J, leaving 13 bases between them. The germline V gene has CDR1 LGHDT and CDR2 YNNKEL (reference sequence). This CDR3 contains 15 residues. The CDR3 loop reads CASSHGQGRTDTQYF. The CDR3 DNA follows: TGTGCCAGCAGCCATGGTCAGGGGAGGACAGATACGCAGTATTTT.

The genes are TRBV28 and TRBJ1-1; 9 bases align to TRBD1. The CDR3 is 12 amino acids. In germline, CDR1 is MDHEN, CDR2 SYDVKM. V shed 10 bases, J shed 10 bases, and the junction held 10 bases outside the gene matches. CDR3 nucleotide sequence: TGTGCCACCGCTTTGGGACAGGGTTTAGCTTTCTTT. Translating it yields CATALGQGLAFF.

Here the CDR3 reads CASSFSRYNEQFF. The CDR3 DNA reads TGTGCCAGCAGTTTCTCACGGTACAATGAGCAGTTCTTC. The chain recombines TRBV6-5 with TRBJ2-1, with unresolved D. The V gene's germline CDR1 is MNHEY and CDR2 SVGAGI. CDR3 length: 13 amino acids. The V end lost 4 bases, the J end lost 4 bases, and 8 bases lay between the germline ends.

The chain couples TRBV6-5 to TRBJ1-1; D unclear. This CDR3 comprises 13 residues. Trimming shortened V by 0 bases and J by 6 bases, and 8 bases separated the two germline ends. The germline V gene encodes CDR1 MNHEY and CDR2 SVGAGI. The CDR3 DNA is TGTGCCAGCAGTTACTCGGAAGGATCTGAAGCTTTCTTT. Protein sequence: CASSYSEGSEAFF.

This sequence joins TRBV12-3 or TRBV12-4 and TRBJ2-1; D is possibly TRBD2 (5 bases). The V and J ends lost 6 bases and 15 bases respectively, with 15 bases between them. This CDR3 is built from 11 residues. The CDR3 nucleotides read TGTGCCAGCAGCCTGGCGGGTCAGCCGTTCTTC. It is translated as CASSLAGQPFF.

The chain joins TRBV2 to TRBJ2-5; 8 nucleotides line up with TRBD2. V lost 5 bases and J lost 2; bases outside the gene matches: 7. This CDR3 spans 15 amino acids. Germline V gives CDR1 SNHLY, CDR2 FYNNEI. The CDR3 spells CASSISGAEQETQYF. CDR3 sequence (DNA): TGTGCCAGCAGTATTAGCGGGGCAGAACAAGAGACCCAGTACTTC.

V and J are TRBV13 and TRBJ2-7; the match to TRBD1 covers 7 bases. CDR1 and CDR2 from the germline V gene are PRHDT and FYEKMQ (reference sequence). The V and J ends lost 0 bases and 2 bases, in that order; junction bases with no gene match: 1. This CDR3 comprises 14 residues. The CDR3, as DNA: TGTGCCAGCAGCTTAGGAACAGGGGCCTACGAGCAGTACTTC. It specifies CASSLGTGAYEQYF.

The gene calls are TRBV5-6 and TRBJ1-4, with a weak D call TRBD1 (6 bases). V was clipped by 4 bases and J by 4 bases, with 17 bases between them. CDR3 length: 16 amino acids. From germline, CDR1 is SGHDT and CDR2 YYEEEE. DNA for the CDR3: TGTGCCAGCAGCGGGATAACGGGACATAATAATGAAAAACTGTTTTTT. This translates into CASSGITGHNNEKLFF.

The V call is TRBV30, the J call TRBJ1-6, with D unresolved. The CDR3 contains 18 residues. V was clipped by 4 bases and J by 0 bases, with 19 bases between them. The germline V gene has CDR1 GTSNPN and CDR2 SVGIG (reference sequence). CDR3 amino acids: CAWNYTSGRSSYNSPLHF. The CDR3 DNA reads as TGTGCCTGGAATTATACATCGGGGAGGAGCTCCTATAATTCACCCCTCCACTTT. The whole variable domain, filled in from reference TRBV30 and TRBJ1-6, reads SQTIHQWPATLVQPVGSPLSLECTVEGTSNPNLYWYRQAAGRGLQLLFYSVGIGQISSEVPQNLSASRPQDRQFILSSKKLLLSDSGFYLCAWNYTSGRSSYNSPLHFGNGTRLTVT.

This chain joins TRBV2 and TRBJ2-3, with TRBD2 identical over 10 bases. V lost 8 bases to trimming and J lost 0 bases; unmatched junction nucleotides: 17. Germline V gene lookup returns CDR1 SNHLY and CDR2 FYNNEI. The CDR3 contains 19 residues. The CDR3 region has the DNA TGTGCCAGCTCTAGAGCGGGGGGGCCAAGGGCCCCTAGCACAGATACGCAGTATTTT. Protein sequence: CASSRAGGPRAPSTDTQYF.

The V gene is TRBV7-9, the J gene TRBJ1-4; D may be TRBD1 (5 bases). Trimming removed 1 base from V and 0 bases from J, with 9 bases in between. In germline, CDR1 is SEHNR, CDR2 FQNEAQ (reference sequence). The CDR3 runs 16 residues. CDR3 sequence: CASSLVGTSTNEKLFF. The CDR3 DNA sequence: TGTGCCAGCAGCTTAGTAGGGACGTCAACTAATGAAAAACTGTTTTTT.